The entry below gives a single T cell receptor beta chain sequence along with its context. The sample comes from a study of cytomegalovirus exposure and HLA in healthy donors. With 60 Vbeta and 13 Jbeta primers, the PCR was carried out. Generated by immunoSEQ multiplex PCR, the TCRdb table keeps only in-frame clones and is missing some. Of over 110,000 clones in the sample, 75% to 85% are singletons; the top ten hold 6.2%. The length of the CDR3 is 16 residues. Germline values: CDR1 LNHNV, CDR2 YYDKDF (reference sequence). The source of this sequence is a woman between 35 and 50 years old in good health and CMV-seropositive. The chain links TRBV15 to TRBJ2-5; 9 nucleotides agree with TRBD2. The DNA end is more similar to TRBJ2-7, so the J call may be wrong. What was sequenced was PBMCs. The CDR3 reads CATSRGLAENSYEQYF. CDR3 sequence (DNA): TGTGCCACCAGCAGAGGACTAGCGGAGAATTCCTACGAGCAGTACTTC.